This T cell receptor (beta chain) was captured in a study of blood T cells in healthy people across ages. PCR was performed a second time for about 6 to 11 cycles using a sample-barcoded 5' primer and a J-beta primer mix. TCRdb reprocessed the 5' RACE reads via MiXCR and lists one record per CDR3 protein. The table records about 640,000 distinct CDR3 sequences, under 70% of them present only once. In regard to this clonotype: Antigen unknown. A read error may produce the germline difference seen at one junction end.

Peripheral blood was drawn, approximately 9.4 milliliters per donor. Study-wide results and limits: Unsorted PBMC material precluded a definitive naive versus antigen-experienced comparison.

The sample taken for sequencing was blood. This TCR was sampled from a man aged 55 to 69 in good health.

CDR3 sequence reads: CAGSLEGRGETQYF. CDR3 DNA: TGTGCCGGCAGTTTAGAGGGACGGGGTGAGACCCAGTACTTC. V is TRBV27 and J is TRBJ2-5; either TRBD1 or TRBD2 may supply D (5 bases each). Germline-derived CDR1 and CDR2 are MNHEY and SMNVEV (reference sequence). This CDR3 is built from 14 residues.